This T cell receptor beta chain was recorded in a study of blood T cell repertoires in COVID-19. Study information: PBMCs, B-cell-depleted T cells, or T cells were the source of the cDNA or gDNA that made up the material.

This CDR3 contains 15 residues. J was trimmed by 7 bases and V by 5 bases; bases with no gene match: 9. The germline V gene encodes CDR1 MNHEY and CDR2 SMNVEV (reference sequence). Assay: immunoSEQ multiplex PCR; the TCRdb copy retains only in-frame clones and omits some. This sample yields approximately 280,000 clones, of which roughly 84% are seen a single time; roughly 1.5% belongs to the top ten. Enrollment of patients from Seattle took place during active infection, with longitudinal follow-up. Specimen: peripheral blood. The sequence derives from a human donor with COVID-19, enrolled during active disease. The donor label of this sample is uncertain. This sequence joins TRBV27 and TRBJ2-7, with 12 bases identical to TRBD2. The CDR3 spells CASSLGTSGFWEQYF. CDR3 DNA: TGTGCCAGCAGTCTAGGGACTAGCGGGTTCTGGGAGCAGTACTTC.